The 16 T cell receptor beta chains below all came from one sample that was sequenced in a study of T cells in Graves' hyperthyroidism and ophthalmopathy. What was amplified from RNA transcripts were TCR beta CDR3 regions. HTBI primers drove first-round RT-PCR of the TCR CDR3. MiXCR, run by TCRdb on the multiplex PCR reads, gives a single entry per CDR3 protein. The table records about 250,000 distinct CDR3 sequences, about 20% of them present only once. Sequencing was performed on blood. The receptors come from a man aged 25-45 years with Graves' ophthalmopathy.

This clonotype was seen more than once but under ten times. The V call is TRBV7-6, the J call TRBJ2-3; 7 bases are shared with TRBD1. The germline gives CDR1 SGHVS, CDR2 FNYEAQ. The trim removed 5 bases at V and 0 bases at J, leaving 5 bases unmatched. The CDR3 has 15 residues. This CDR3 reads CASSPRTGSTDTQYF. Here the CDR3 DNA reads TGTGCCAGCAGCCCCCGGACAGGTAGCACAGATACGCAGTATTTT.

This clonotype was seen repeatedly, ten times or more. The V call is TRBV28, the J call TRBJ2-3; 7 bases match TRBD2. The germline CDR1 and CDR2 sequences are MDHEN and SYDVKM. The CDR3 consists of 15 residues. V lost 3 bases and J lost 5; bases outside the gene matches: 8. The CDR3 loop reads CASSFSAGVVDTQYF. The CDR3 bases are TGTGCCAGCAGTTTTTCGGCGGGAGTTGTAGATACGCAGTATTTT.

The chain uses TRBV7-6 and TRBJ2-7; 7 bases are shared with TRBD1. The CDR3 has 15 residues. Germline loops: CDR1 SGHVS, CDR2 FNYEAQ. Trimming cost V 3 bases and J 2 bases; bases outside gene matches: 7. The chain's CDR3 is CASSLSQGPTYEQYF. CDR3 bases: TGTGCCAGCAGCTTGTCACAGGGGCCGACCTACGAGCAGTACTTC.

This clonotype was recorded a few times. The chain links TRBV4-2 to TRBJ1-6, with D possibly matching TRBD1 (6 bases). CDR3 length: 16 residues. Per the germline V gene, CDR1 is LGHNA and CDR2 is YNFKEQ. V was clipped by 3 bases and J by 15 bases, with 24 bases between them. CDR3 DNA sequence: TGTGCCAGCAGCCAGACCTCCTATACAGGGTCCCCAGACCTCCACTTT. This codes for CASSQTSYTGSPDLHF.

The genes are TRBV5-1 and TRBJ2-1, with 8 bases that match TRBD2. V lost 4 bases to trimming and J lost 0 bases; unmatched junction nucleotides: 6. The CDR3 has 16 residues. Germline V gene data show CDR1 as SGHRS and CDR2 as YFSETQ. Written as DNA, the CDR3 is TGCGCCAGCAGCATTCTCGGGACTAGCTCCTACAATGAGCAGTTCTTC. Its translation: CASSILGTSSYNEQFF.

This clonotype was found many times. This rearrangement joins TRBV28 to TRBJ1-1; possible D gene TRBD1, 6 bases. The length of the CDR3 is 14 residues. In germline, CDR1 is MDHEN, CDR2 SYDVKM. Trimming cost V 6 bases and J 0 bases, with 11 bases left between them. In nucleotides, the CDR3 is TGTGCCAGCAGCACGGACAGACTGAACACTGAAGCTTTCTTT. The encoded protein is CASSTDRLNTEAFF.

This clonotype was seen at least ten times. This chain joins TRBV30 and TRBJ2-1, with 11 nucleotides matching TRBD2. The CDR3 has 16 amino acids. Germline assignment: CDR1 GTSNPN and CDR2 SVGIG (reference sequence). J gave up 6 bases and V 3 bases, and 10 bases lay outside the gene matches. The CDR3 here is CAWSSPGLAGGNEQFF. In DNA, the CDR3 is TGTGCCTGGAGCTCTCCAGGACTAGCGGGCGGCAATGAGCAGTTCTTC.

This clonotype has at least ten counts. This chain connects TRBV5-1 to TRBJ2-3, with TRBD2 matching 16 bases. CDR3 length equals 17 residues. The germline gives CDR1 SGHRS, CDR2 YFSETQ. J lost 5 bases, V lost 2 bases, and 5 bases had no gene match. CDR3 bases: TGCGCCAGCAGCTTCGTGGGACTAGCGGGAGGGCGAGATACGCAGTATTTT. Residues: CASSFVGLAGGRDTQYF.

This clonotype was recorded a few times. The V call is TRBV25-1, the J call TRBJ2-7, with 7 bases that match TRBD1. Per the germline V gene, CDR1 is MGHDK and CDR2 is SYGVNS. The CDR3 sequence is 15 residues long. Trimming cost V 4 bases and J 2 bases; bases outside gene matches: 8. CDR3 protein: CASSGRTGKPYEQYF. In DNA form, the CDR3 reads TGTGCCAGCAGTGGAAGGACAGGCAAGCCCTACGAGCAGTACTTC.

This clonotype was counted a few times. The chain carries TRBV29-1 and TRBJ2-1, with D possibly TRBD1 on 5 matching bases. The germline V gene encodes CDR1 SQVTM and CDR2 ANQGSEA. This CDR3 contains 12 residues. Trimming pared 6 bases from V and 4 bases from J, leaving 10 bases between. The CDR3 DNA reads TGCAGCGTGAAGACAGAATACAATGAGCAGTTCTTC. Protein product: CSVKTEYNEQFF.

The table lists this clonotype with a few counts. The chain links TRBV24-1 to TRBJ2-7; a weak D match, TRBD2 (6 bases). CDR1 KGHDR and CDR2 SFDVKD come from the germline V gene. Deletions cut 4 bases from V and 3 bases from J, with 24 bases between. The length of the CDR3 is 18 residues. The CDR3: CATSDPTTGGVDDYEQYF. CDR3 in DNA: TGTGCCACCAGTGACCCCACGACTGGAGGGGTGGATGACTACGAGCAGTACTTC.

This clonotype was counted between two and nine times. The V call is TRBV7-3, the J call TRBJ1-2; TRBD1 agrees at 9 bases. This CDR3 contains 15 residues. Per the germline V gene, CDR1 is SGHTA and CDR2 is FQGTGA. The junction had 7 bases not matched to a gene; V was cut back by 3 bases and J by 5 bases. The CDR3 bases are TGTGCCAGCAGCTTCTCCCGGGACAGGGTATATGGCTACACCTTC. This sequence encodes CASSFSRDRVYGYTF.

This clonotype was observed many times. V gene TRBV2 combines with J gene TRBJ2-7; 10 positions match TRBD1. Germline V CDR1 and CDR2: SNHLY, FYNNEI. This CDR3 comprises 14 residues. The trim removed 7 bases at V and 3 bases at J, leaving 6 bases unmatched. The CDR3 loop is CASKIDRGRYEQYF. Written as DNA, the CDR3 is TGTGCCAGCAAAATTGACAGGGGGCGCTACGAGCAGTACTTC.

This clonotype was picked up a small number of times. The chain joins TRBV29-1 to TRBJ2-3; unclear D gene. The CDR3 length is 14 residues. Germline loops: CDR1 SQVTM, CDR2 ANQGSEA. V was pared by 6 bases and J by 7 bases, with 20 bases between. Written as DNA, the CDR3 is TGCAGCGTAGCTTGGACCGGAACCGGGTATACGCAGTATTTT. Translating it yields CSVAWTGTGYTQYF.

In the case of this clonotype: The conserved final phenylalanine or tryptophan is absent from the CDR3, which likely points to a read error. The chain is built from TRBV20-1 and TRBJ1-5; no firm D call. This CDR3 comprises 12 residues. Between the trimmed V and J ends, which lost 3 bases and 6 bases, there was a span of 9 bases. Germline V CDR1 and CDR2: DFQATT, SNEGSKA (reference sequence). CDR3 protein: CSASSGAQPQHS. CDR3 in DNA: TGCAGTGCTAGTTCGGGAGCTCAGCCCCAGCATTCT.

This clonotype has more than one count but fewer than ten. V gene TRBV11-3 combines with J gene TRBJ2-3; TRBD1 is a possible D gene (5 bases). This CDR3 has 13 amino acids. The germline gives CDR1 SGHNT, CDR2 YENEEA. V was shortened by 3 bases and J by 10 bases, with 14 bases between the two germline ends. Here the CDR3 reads CASSFDSLEAQYF. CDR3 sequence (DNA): TGTGCCAGCAGCTTTGACAGCCTCGAGGCGCAGTATTTT.